The T cell receptor (beta chain) described here comes from a study of blood T cell repertoires in COVID-19. Produced via immunoSEQ multiplex PCR; TCRdb's table is partial and in-frame only. The sample includes 45,000 to 50,000 clones, less than 90% of them seen just once. Germline values: CDR1 SGDLS, CDR2 YYNGEE. Trimming removed 0 bases from V and 6 bases from J, with 10 bases in between. The CDR3 consists of 13 residues. The table lists this clone with a few counts. The chain uses TRBV9 and TRBJ2-7; a possible D gene is TRBD1 (6 bases). Sequenced: peripheral blood. The sequence was obtained from a human donor in a cohort sampled during active COVID-19. The CDR3 nucleotides read TGTGCCAGCAGCGTAGATGGGACAATCGAGCAGTACTTC. This gives the protein CASSVDGTIEQYF.